This T cell receptor (beta chain) was documented in a study of post-analysis software for immune sequencing data. About the study: Both relapsing-remitting and secondary progressive multiple sclerosis featured among the disease courses, as did progressive-relapsing multiple sclerosis. Overall study results and limits: Patients with multiple sclerosis recorded significantly lower normalized Chao1 diversity than controls, the study found. Same-batch preparations were strongly co-clustered by F measure. Patients had higher frequencies than controls of roughly five TRBV segments, including TRBV5-6, TRBV5-1 and TRBV20-1.

Every TCR beta cDNA library bore unique molecular identifiers. T cells, about 0.9 to 11 million of them, yielded some 540,000 cDNA molecules. TCRdb redid the calling of the PCR reads with MiXCR, one entry per CDR3 protein. Counted here are fewer than 850,000 distinct CDR3 sequences, 25% to 30% occurring once; the ten biggest clones make up under 0.7%. Notes on this clonotype: Its antigen is not known.

CDR3 size: 14 residues. CDR1 is SEHNR, CDR2 FQNEAQ, per germline (reference sequence). The V end lost 7 bases, the J end lost 7 bases, and 19 bases lay between the germline ends. Sequenced sample: blood. The TCR comes from a girl aged 5 to 17 with multiple sclerosis. The chain links TRBV7-9 to TRBJ1-2; no clear D. CDR3 sequence (DNA): TGTGCCAGCACCATACCGAGGACCTTAAGTGGCTACACCTTC. Its translation: CASTIPRTLSGYTF.